The 25 T cell receptor beta chains reported below all come from one sample, sequenced in a study of CD8 T cells in ankylosing spondylitis. MiXCR was run by TCRdb on the 5' RACE reads, yielding one entry per CDR3 protein. The sample contains more than 150,000 distinct CDR3 sequences, 18% of which appear only once. The sequencing input was blood, either unsorted or a sorted T cell fraction (not recorded which). These TCRs come from a male donor aged 5-30 years with ankylosing spondylitis or in good health (not recorded which).

This clonotype came up many times. The rearrangement links TRBV15 to TRBJ2-7; 10 positions agree with TRBD2. From germline, CDR1 is LNHNV and CDR2 YYDKDF (reference sequence). Losses at the gene ends were 0 bases for V and 3 bases for J; bases not matched to a gene: 2. The CDR3 has 15 amino acids. The CDR3 region has the DNA TGTGCCACCAGCAGAGAAGCGGGAGGGAGCTACGAGCAGTACGTC. Translated, it gives CATSREAGGSYEQYV.

This sequence joins TRBV20-1 and TRBJ2-1; no clear D. The length of the CDR3 is 12 residues. Trimming removed 1 base from V and 7 bases from J, with 8 bases in between. Germline V gene lookup returns CDR1 DFQATT and CDR2 SNEGSKA (reference sequence). The CDR3 sequence: CSARVTLNEQFF. Written as DNA, the CDR3 is TGCAGTGCTAGAGTCACATTGAATGAGCAGTTCTTC.

This clonotype was detected a few times. The J gene is TRBJ2-2, the V gene TRBV5-4, with TRBD1 as a possible D gene (5 bases). V shed 2 bases and J shed 0 bases, with 11 bases lying between them. Germline V CDR1 and CDR2: SGHNT, YYREEE (reference sequence). The CDR3 extends over 16 amino acids. The CDR3 nucleotides are TGTGCCAGCAGCTTAGGCAGGGCCACGAACACCGGGGAGCTGTTTTTT. As protein: CASSLGRATNTGELFF.

The sample holds many counts of this clonotype. The chain employs TRBV12-3 or TRBV12-4 and TRBJ2-1, with 12 positions matching TRBD2. The CDR3 has 19 amino acids. V shed 2 bases, J shed 3 bases, and the junction held 11 bases outside the gene matches. The CDR3 sequence: CASSLSSLAGGPFYNEQFF. The CDR3 DNA sequence: TGTGCCAGCAGTTTATCGTCGCTAGCGGGAGGGCCTTTCTACAATGAGCAGTTCTTC.

The table lists this clonotype with many counts. The gene calls are TRBV6-2 or TRBV6-3 and TRBJ2-2; D not resolved. This CDR3 is built from 13 residues. Between the trimmed V and J ends, which lost 7 bases and 4 bases, there was a span of 10 bases. Germline values: CDR1 MNHEY, CDR2 SVGEGT. CDR3 region: CASTLSPTGELFF. As DNA, the CDR3 is TGTGCCAGCACCCTTAGTCCCACCGGGGAGCTGTTTTTT.

This clonotype has at least ten counts. This chain links TRBV5-1 with TRBJ2-1; D gene ambiguous. Germline CDR1 SGHRS, CDR2 YFSETQ. This CDR3 region has 15 residues. The V end was cut by 0 bases, the J end by 4 bases, with 11 bases between. CDR3 sequence reads: CASSLGQVPYNEQFF. CDR3 DNA: TGCGCCAGCAGCTTGGGGCAGGTACCTTACAATGAGCAGTTCTTC.

This clonotype has a count of ten or more. The chain links TRBV27 to TRBJ2-3, with TRBD2 identical over 10 bases. The CDR3 is made up of 16 amino acids. The ends lost 4 bases at V and 4 bases at J; junction bases unmatched: 8. Germline V gene sequence: CDR1 MNHEY, CDR2 SMNVEV (reference sequence). CDR3 bases: TGTGCCAGCAGTTCACCCAGCGGGAGGGCCTCAGATACGCAGTATTTT. Amino acid sequence: CASSSPSGRASDTQYF.

J is TRBJ2-2 and V is TRBV7-9; either TRBD1 or TRBD2 may supply D (5 bases each). CDR3 size: 12 residues. The germline V gene encodes CDR1 SEHNR and CDR2 FQNEAQ (reference sequence). V was shortened by 5 bases and J by 8 bases, with 9 bases between the two germline ends. CDR3 residues: CASSPGAGELFF. In DNA, the CDR3 is TGTGCCAGCAGCCCCGGGGCAGGGGAGCTGTTTTTT.

The chain has TRBV20-1 and TRBJ2-7; the D gene could be TRBD1 or TRBD2 (5 bases each). CDR1 and CDR2 (germline): DFQATT, SNEGSKA (reference sequence). V was cut by 3 bases and J by 5 bases, with 17 bases left in between. The CDR3 has 14 residues. CDR3 region: CSASGAVEGNEQYV. As DNA, the CDR3 is TGCAGTGCTAGCGGGGCCGTCGAAGGCAACGAGCAGTACGTC.

The chain combines TRBV20-1 with TRBJ2-3; tentative D call: TRBD1 (6 bases). The CDR3 loop spans 14 amino acids. Trimming cost V 0 bases and J 0 bases, with 7 bases left between them. Germline CDR1 reads DFQATT; CDR2 reads SNEGSKA (reference sequence). The CDR3 nucleotides are TGCAGTGCTAGAGATCAGGGGAGCACAGATACGCAGTATTTT. Its protein product is CSARDQGSTDTQYF.

This clonotype was detected many times. The V gene is TRBV9, the J gene TRBJ2-1; 7 nucleotides align to TRBD2. The CDR3 is 16 amino acids. CDR1 and CDR2 (germline): SGDLS, YYNGEE. The junction had 11 bases not matched to a gene; V was cut back by 4 bases and J by 4 bases. CDR3 bases: TGTGCCAGCAGCTCCCGTGGTGGGAGGGCGTACAATGAGCAGTTCTTC. Amino acid sequence: CASSSRGGRAYNEQFF.

This chain connects TRBV20-1 to TRBJ1-5; D is ambiguous. Germline V lookup: CDR1 DFQATT, CDR2 SNEGSKA (reference sequence). Trimming pared 2 bases from V and 0 bases from J, leaving 2 bases between. The length of the CDR3 is 12 residues. CDR3 region: CSARSSNQPQHF. For the CDR3, the DNA is TGCAGTGCTAGAAGTAGCAATCAGCCCCAGCATTTT.

This clonotype has at least ten counts. The rearrangement links TRBV9 to TRBJ2-7; 7 bases line up with TRBD2. The V and J ends lost 4 bases and 4 bases, in that order; junction bases with no gene match: 8. CDR3 length equals 14 residues. Germline V gene lookup returns CDR1 SGDLS and CDR2 YYNGEE. DNA for the CDR3: TGTGCCAGCAGCCCCGGACTAGAGGGGTACGAGCAGTACGTC. Translated: CASSPGLEGYEQYV.

Many counts were recorded for this clonotype. This sequence joins TRBV28 and TRBJ2-2, with 7 bases fitting TRBD2. This CDR3 is 17 amino acids long. Germline CDR1 and CDR2: MDHEN and SYDVKM. After removal of 7 bases from V and 3 bases from J, the junction contained 14 bases not matched to a gene. The CDR3 DNA follows: TGTGCCAGCAAACCAATAATGGGAGGGCGGGACACCGGGGAGCTGTTTTTT. Amino acid sequence: CASKPIMGGRDTGELFF.

This clonotype occurred many times. The V call is TRBV4-3, the J call TRBJ2-1, with 8 bases identical to TRBD2. The V and J ends lost 2 bases and 0 bases, in that order; junction bases with no gene match: 0. In germline, CDR1 is LGHNA, CDR2 YSLEER. The CDR3 consists of 15 residues. The CDR3 bases are TGCGCCAGCAGCCAAAGCGGGAGCTCCTACAATGAGCAGTTCTTC. Translated: CASSQSGSSYNEQFF.

V gene TRBV20-1 combines with J gene TRBJ2-1; 13 bases agree with TRBD2. The V segment lost 4 bases and the J segment 6 bases; nucleotides outside the gene matches: 3. CDR3 length: 14 amino acids. Germline V gives CDR1 DFQATT, CDR2 SNEGSKA (reference sequence). The CDR3 DNA reads as TGCAGTGCTACCACTAGCGGGAGGGCCAATGAGCAGTTCTTC. Protein: CSATTSGRANEQFF.

In this sample, this clonotype turned up many times. The chain joins TRBV5-5 to TRBJ2-5, with 7 bases aligning to TRBD1. This CDR3 has 15 amino acids. Trimming cost V 4 bases and J 5 bases; bases outside gene matches: 11. Germline loops: CDR1 SGHKS, CDR2 YYEKEE (reference sequence). CDR3 protein: CASSRAGTVGETQYF. Here the CDR3 DNA reads TGTGCCAGCAGCCGAGCCGGGACAGTCGGGGAGACCCAGTACTTC.

The V call is TRBV29-1, the J call TRBJ2-7, with D perhaps TRBD2 (5 bases). Trimming removed 4 bases from V and 3 bases from J, with 13 bases in between. Germline values: CDR1 SQVTM, CDR2 ANQGSEA. This CDR3 is built from 13 residues. CDR3 amino acids: CSVVLKLVYEQYF. The CDR3 DNA is TGCAGCGTTGTCCTGAAACTAGTCTACGAGCAGTACTTC.

In its sample, this clonotype was seen many times. This chain connects TRBV11-2 to TRBJ2-1, with D possibly TRBD2 on 6 matching bases. From germline, CDR1 is SGHAT and CDR2 FQNNGV. V was trimmed by 0 bases and J by 10 bases, leaving 16 bases between them. The CDR3 has 15 residues. This CDR3 reads CASSLENTGVGEQFF. The CDR3 DNA is TGTGCCAGCAGCTTAGAGAATACGGGAGTCGGGGAGCAGTTCTTC. The full variable domain, rest sourced from reference TRBV11-2 and TRBJ2-1, is EAGVAQSPRYKIIEKRQSVAFWCNPISGHATLYWYQQILGQGPKLLIQFQNNGVVDDSQLPKDRFSAERLKGVDSTLKIQPAKLEDSAVYLCASSLENTGVGEQFFGPGTRLTVL.

The chain combines TRBV12-3 or TRBV12-4 with TRBJ2-7; 12 bases agree with TRBD2. Trimming cost V 7 bases and J 9 bases; bases outside gene matches: 7. The CDR3 runs 13 residues. DNA of the CDR3: TGTGCCAGCAAGCGACTAGCGGGAGTCGCGCAGTACTTC. This codes for CASKRLAGVAQYF.

CDR3 loop: CASRLAGGGLAEPYEQYV. The CDR3 DNA follows: TGTGCAAGTCGCTTAGCGGGAGGGGGACTAGCGGAGCCCTACGAGCAGTACGTC. This chain uses TRBV12-2 with TRBJ2-7; the DNA was not used to check the table's D call, TRBD2. TRBV12-2 is deemed a pseudogene. The CDR3 covers 18 residues.

This clonotype has only one observation. The chain links TRBV11-2 to TRBJ2-1; TRBD2 matches at 16 bases. Unmatched junction bases numbered 9, after V lost 4 bases and J lost 0 bases. This CDR3 has 20 residues. The germline V gene encodes CDR1 SGHAT and CDR2 FQNNGV. The CDR3 nucleotides are TGTGCCAGCAGCTCGCCCGGGACTAGCGGGAGGGCGAGCTCCTACAATGAGCAGTTCTTC. Its translation is CASSSPGTSGRASSYNEQFF.

This clonotype was recorded many times. V gene TRBV20-1 combines with J gene TRBJ2-5; a weak D match, TRBD2 (6 bases). The CDR3 runs to 14 residues. Germline CDR1 and CDR2: DFQATT and SNEGSKA (reference sequence). V lost 3 bases and J lost 6, with 17 bases in between. The CDR3 loop is CSASPPGGTQTQYF. In DNA, the CDR3 is TGCAGTGCTAGCCCCCCCGGCGGGACCCAGACCCAGTACTTC.

This clonotype was seen more than once but under ten times. The chain is built from TRBV6-5 and TRBJ2-1; D uncertain. The CDR3 loop spans 14 amino acids. Germline values: CDR1 MNHEY, CDR2 SVGAGI. V lost 2 bases, J lost 9 bases, and 14 bases lay in between. CDR3 amino acids: CASSYGPSRLEQFF. The CDR3 DNA reads as TGTGCCAGCAGTTACGGCCCCAGCAGACTTGAGCAGTTCTTC.

In its sample, this clonotype was seen many times. The rearrangement joins TRBV5-1 to TRBJ2-1, with 11 bases identical to TRBD2. CDR3 length: 15 amino acids. Per the germline V gene, CDR1 is SGHRS and CDR2 is YFSETQ. The V gene end was trimmed by 1 base and the J gene end by 3 bases; junction bases not matched to a gene: 0. The DNA for the CDR3 is TGCGCCAGCAGCTTGACTAGCGGGGGCTACAATGAGCAGTTCTTC. Protein: CASSLTSGGYNEQFF.